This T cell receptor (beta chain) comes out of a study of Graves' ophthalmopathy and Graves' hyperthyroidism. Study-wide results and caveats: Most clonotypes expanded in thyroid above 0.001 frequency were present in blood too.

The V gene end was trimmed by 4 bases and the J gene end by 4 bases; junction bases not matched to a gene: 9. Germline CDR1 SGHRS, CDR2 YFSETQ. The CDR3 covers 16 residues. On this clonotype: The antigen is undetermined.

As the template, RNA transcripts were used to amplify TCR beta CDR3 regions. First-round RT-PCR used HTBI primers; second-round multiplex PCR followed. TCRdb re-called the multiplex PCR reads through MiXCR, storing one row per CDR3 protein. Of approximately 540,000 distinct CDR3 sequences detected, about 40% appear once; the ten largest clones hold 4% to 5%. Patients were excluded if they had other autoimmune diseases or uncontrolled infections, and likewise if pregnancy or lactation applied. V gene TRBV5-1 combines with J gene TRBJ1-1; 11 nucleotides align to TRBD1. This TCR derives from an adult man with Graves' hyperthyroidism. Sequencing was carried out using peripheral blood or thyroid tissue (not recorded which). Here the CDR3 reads CASSENTGTGGTEAFF. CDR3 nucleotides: TGCGCCAGCAGCGAAAACACCGGGACAGGGGGCACTGAAGCTTTCTTT.